This T cell receptor (beta chain) was sequenced during a study of CXCR3-negative and CXCR3-positive naive CD8 T cells. Study results and caveats: Relative to CXCR3-negative naive cells, CXCR3-positive naive cells had more hydrophobic TRB CDR3s.

Details on this clonotype: Its antigen is as yet unknown.

Through 5' RACE with UMI labels, the TRB cDNA libraries were prepared. TCRdb reprocessed the 5' RACE reads, keeping one entry per CDR3 protein, no DNA. The sample holds over 55,000 distinct CDR3 sequences. Germline loops: CDR1 GTSNPN, CDR2 SVGIG (reference sequence). This CDR3 has 13 residues. The source of this sequence is a human donor in good health. Some clones in this sample may be carry-over from other donors' samples. The chain recombines TRBV30 with TRBJ2-7; TCRdb outputs TRBD1, but without DNA this stays unchecked. What was sequenced was naive CXCR3+ CD8+ T cells from blood. Regarding subset: CD45RO-CCR7+CD27+CD95- naive CD8+ T cells expressing CXCR3 (TNR3+). The CDR3 spells CAWGTGVSYEQYF.